The next 27 T cell receptor beta chains were all read from a single sample in a study of T cell responses to AZD1222 COVID-19 vaccine. TCRdb's copy holds only in-frame clones and misses some; the assay was immunoSEQ multiplex PCR. Here the sample spans 100,000 to 150,000 clones, less than 95% being singletons. The sequencing used peripheral blood, collected on day 0 of AZD1222 vaccination. These TCRs come from an adult in good health.

This chain connects TRBV21-1 to TRBJ1-5. TRBV21-1 is a listed pseudogene. The CDR3 extends over 15 amino acids. The CDR3 spells CATQVGGGVGQPQHF. CDR3 sequence (DNA): TGTGCCACCCAGGTCGGGGGGGGAGTAGGTCAGCCCCAGCATTTT.

CDR3 sequence: CASSLAGLGNQPQHF. The CDR3 DNA is TGTGCCAGCAGCTTAGCTGGGTTGGGCAATCAGCCCCAGCATTTT. The V and J genes are TRBV7-8 and TRBJ1-5, with no clear D. V was shortened by 0 bases and J by 2 bases, with 8 bases between the two germline ends. The CDR3 has 15 amino acids. The germline CDR1 and CDR2 sequences are SGHVS and FQNEAQ.

The genes are TRBV10-2 and TRBJ2-6, with D possibly TRBD1 on 6 matching bases. CDR1 is WSHSY and CDR2 is SAAADI in the germline V gene. V was cut by 10 bases and J by 0 bases, with 19 bases left in between. The CDR3 is made up of 17 amino acids. CDR3: CATTRGRPNSGANVLTF. CDR3 coding DNA: TGCGCCACCACCAGGGGCCGCCCGAACTCTGGGGCCAACGTCCTGACTTTC.

V is TRBV28 and J is TRBJ1-2; D gene ambiguous. Trimming shortened V by 8 bases and J by 2 bases, and 12 bases separated the two germline ends. From germline, CDR1 is MDHEN and CDR2 SYDVKM. The CDR3 extends over 13 amino acids. The CDR3 DNA follows: TGTGCCAGCCGTCGCCTCAGAAACTATGGCTACACCTTC. This sequence encodes CASRRLRNYGYTF.

The chain uses TRBV5-6 and TRBJ2-7; D is ambiguous. Germline CDR1 is SGHDT and CDR2 is YYEEEE. The CDR3 extends over 11 amino acids. V gave up 0 bases and J gave up 5 bases, with 3 bases separating them. CDR3 in DNA: TGTGCCAGCAGCTTGGAGGACGAGCAGTACTTC. Amino acid sequence: CASSLEDEQYF.

V and J are TRBV2 and TRBJ2-4; unclear D gene. Per the germline V gene, CDR1 is SNHLY and CDR2 is FYNNEI. V dropped 0 bases and J dropped 1 base, with 16 bases sitting between them. The CDR3 loop spans 18 amino acids. CDR3 region: CASSEARFSGRAKNIQYF. CDR3 in DNA: TGTGCCAGCAGTGAAGCGCGTTTTTCTGGCAGGGCCAAAAACATTCAGTACTTC.

The chain carries TRBV28 and TRBJ1-2; D is unresolved. CDR3 length equals 13 residues. Germline assignment: CDR1 MDHEN and CDR2 SYDVKM. Trimming stripped 1 base from V and 4 bases from J, with 7 bases between. The CDR3: CASSLLGPYGYTF. DNA for the CDR3: TGTGCCAGCAGTTTATTAGGGCCCTATGGCTACACCTTC.

This clone is a singleton in its sample. The rearrangement uses TRBV10-3 and TRBJ2-7, with 8 bases matching TRBD2. Germline loops: CDR1 ENHRY, CDR2 SYGVKD. This CDR3 region has 14 residues. J gave up 2 bases and V 6 bases, and 6 bases lay outside the gene matches. CDR3 protein: CAIRKTSVTYEQYF. The CDR3 DNA follows: TGTGCCATCAGAAAGACTAGCGTAACCTACGAGCAGTACTTC.

In its sample, this clone was seen once. The chain is built from TRBV11-2 and TRBJ2-7; D ambiguous. CDR1 and CDR2 (germline): SGHAT, FQNNGV. V was clipped by 1 base and J by 5 bases, with 6 bases between them. The CDR3 runs 12 residues. For the CDR3, the DNA is TGTGCCAGCAGCTTAGCGGGCCACGAGCAGTACTTC. Protein product: CASSLAGHEQYF.

The table lists this clone with a count of one. V gene TRBV28 combines with J gene TRBJ2-1, with D tentatively TRBD1 (6 bases). Germline assignment: CDR1 MDHEN and CDR2 SYDVKM. There are 15 residues in the CDR3. V lost 2 bases to trimming and J lost 6 bases, with 14 bases between them. The CDR3, as DNA: TGTGCCAGCAGTTTACACGCGACAGGATTCAATGAGCAGTTCTTC. Translating it yields CASSLHATGFNEQFF.

The chain links TRBV11-1 to TRBJ1-1, with TRBD1 matching 9 bases. The CDR3 runs 15 residues. CDR1 is SGHAT and CDR2 is FQDESV in the germline V gene (reference sequence). V trimming: 8 bases; J trimming: 6 bases; junction bases outside the gene matches: 13. The DNA for the CDR3 is TGTGCCAGCCGGCCGGGACAGGGTATCAGGGCTGAAGCTTTCTTT. Translating gives CASRPGQGIRAEAFF.

This clone has only one observation. The chain joins TRBV28 to TRBJ2-7; D remains unclear. Between the trimmed V and J ends, which lost 4 bases and 7 bases, there was a span of 14 bases. The germline gives CDR1 MDHEN, CDR2 SYDVKM. CDR3 length: 13 amino acids. CDR3 bases: TGTGCCAGCAGTTCCCCTGGTGGCTTGGAGCAGTACTTC. Its protein product is CASSSPGGLEQYF.

V usage is TRBV3-1 (or the pseudogene TRBV3-2) and J usage is TRBJ1-5, with D possibly TRBD1 on 5 matching bases. The CDR3 has 15 residues. Germline CDR1 and CDR2: LGHDT and YNNKEL (reference sequence). Trimming took off 1 base at V and 5 bases at J, with 12 bases between the two ends. CDR3 sequence: CASSQALGPHQPQHF. The CDR3 DNA is TGTGCCAGCAGCCAAGCATTGGGGCCCCATCAGCCCCAGCATTTT.

V is TRBV19 and J is TRBJ2-6; tentative D call: TRBD2 (6 bases). Between the trimmed V and J ends, which lost 5 bases and 0 bases, there was a span of 14 bases. The germline CDR1 and CDR2 sequences are LNHDA and SQIVND (reference sequence). The CDR3 has 17 residues. DNA for the CDR3: TGTGCCAGTAGTCTCACGGGACTTCACTCTGGGGCCAACGTCCTGACTTTC. This codes for CASSLTGLHSGANVLTF.

This clone appeared a single time. This chain uses TRBV29-1 with TRBJ1-6, with 7 bases lining up with TRBD1. J lost 9 bases, V lost 1 base, and 6 bases had no gene match. The CDR3 consists of 14 residues. The germline V gene has CDR1 SQVTM and CDR2 ANQGSEA. This CDR3 reads CSVEAGGRGSPLHF. The CDR3 bases are TGCAGCGTTGAAGCAGGGGGAAGGGGTTCACCCCTCCACTTT.

This sequence joins TRBV18 and TRBJ1-5; 9 nucleotides align to TRBD1. Unmatched junction bases numbered 6, after V lost 3 bases and J lost 6 bases. The CDR3 contains 15 residues. Per germline, CDR1 KGHSH and CDR2 LQKENI. Here the CDR3 reads CASSPQDRGGQPQHF. As DNA, the CDR3 is TGTGCCAGCTCACCCCAGGACAGGGGAGGTCAGCCCCAGCATTTT.

The chain links TRBV27 to TRBJ2-7; 7 positions agree with TRBD2. Germline values: CDR1 MNHEY, CDR2 SMNVEV (reference sequence). The CDR3 spans 13 residues. J was trimmed by 3 bases and V by 3 bases; bases with no gene match: 2. The CDR3 DNA follows: TGTGCCAGCAGTTTCGCTAGCGGCTACGAGCAGTACTTC. Protein: CASSFASGYEQYF.

J is TRBJ1-2 and V is TRBV29-1; a weak D match, TRBD1 (6 bases). CDR1 is SQVTM and CDR2 is ANQGSEA in the germline V gene. The V gene lost 1 base and the J gene lost 3 bases, with 12 bases spanning the gap. This CDR3 region has 14 residues. The CDR3 protein is CSVEGSGEDYGYTF. In DNA form, the CDR3 reads TGCAGCGTTGAAGGGTCAGGGGAAGACTATGGCTACACCTTC.

The chain joins TRBV2 to TRBJ2-1; 15 bases map to TRBD2. Unmatched junction bases numbered 19, after V lost 6 bases and J lost 4 bases. Germline V CDR1 and CDR2: SNHLY, FYNNEI. The length of the CDR3 is 21 residues. The CDR3 DNA sequence: TGTGCCAGCAGCGCATCCAGAACAGGAGCCGGGACTAGCGGGAGGTACAATGAGCAGTTCTTC. Translated, it gives CASSASRTGAGTSGRYNEQFF.

The V call is TRBV2, the J call TRBJ1-5, with no clear D. V was pared by 2 bases and J by 9 bases, with 8 bases between. The CDR3 is 12 residues long. CDR1 SNHLY and CDR2 FYNNEI come from the germline V gene. The CDR3 coding sequence is TGTGCCAGCAGTGAACTGATAATGCCCCAGCATTTT. Translation: CASSELIMPQHF.

About this clone itself: Other DNA sequences from this sample encode an identical CDR3 as well. The rearrangement joins TRBV11-2 to TRBJ1-1; D is unresolved. The CDR3 sequence is 12 residues long. Trimming pared 3 bases from V and 5 bases from J, leaving 7 bases between. From germline, CDR1 is SGHAT and CDR2 FQNNGV. DNA for the CDR3: TGTGCCAGCAGCTTCGGACGTACTGAAGCTTTCTTT. Amino acid sequence: CASSFGRTEAFF.

About this clone: Other DNA sequences in this specimen translate into the identical CDR3. This CDR3 reads CASSLGDRVNTEAFF. In DNA, the CDR3 is TGTGCCAGCAGCTTGGGAGACAGGGTGAACACTGAAGCTTTCTTT. The chain couples TRBV5-4 to TRBJ1-1, with 7 bases matching TRBD1. The CDR3 is made up of 15 amino acids. J gave up 0 bases and V 0 bases, and 2 bases lay outside the gene matches. CDR1 is SGHNT, CDR2 YYREEE, per germline (reference sequence).

This sequence joins TRBV7-9 and TRBJ2-6; tentatively, D is TRBD1 or TRBD2 (7 bases each). CDR1 and CDR2 (germline): SEHNR, FQNEAQ (reference sequence). The CDR3 loop spans 18 amino acids. Trimming stripped 3 bases from V and 1 base from J, with 16 bases between. CDR3 protein: CASSLAPRGGSGANVLTF. CDR3 DNA: TGTGCCAGCAGCTTGGCCCCCAGGGGGGGATCTGGGGCCAACGTCCTGACTTTC.

The J gene is TRBJ1-6, the V gene TRBV30; D is possibly TRBD1 (5 bases). The CDR3 covers 15 residues. Germline CDR1 and CDR2: GTSNPN and SVGIG (reference sequence). V lost 0 bases to trimming and J lost 7 bases, with 13 bases between them. CDR3 coding DNA: TGTGCCTGGAGTGTGCCCGACAGTCCAAATTCACCCCTCCACTTT. It codes for CAWSVPDSPNSPLHF.

This clone was found once. V is TRBV6-6 and J is TRBJ2-7; 9 nucleotides align to TRBD1. The CDR3 spans 16 residues. V lost 2 bases to trimming and J lost 4 bases; unmatched junction nucleotides: 9. Germline loops: CDR1 MNHNY, CDR2 SVGAGI (reference sequence). Here the CDR3 reads CASSYPKDRGGYEQYF. The CDR3 DNA reads TGTGCCAGCAGTTACCCCAAGGACAGGGGCGGGTACGAGCAGTACTTC.

The chain employs TRBV12-3 or TRBV12-4 and TRBJ1-5; the D is unclear. The V end lost 2 bases, the J end lost 11 bases, and 13 bases lay between the germline ends. The CDR3 consists of 13 residues. In DNA form, the CDR3 reads TGTGCCAGCAGTTTAAATAGTCCCCAAGCCCAGCATTTT. Translation gives CASSLNSPQAQHF.

The chain couples TRBV30 to TRBJ1-6; D call uncertain. Germline V CDR1 and CDR2: GTSNPN, SVGIG (reference sequence). V was clipped by 0 bases and J by 8 bases, with 11 bases between them. The CDR3 contains 14 residues. The CDR3 DNA sequence: TGTGCCTGGAGTGTACGTAGGGAGGATTCACCCCTCCACTTT. It specifies CAWSVRREDSPLHF.